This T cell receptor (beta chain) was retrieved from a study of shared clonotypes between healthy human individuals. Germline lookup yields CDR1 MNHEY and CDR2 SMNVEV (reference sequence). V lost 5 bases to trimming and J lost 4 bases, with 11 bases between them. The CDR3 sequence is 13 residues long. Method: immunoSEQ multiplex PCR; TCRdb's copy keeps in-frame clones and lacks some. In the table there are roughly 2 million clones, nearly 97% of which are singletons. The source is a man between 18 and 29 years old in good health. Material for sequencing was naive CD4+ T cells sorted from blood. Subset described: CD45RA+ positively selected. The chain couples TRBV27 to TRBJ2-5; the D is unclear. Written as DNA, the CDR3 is TGTGCCAGCAGTGTAATCCTCGGAGAGACCCAGTACTTC. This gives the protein CASSVILGETQYF.